This note documents a single TCR beta chain sequence. The record originates from a study of blood T cells in healthy people across ages. A second PCR of roughly 7 to 11 cycles used a sample-barcoded 5' primer and a J-beta primer mix. TCRdb re-derived calls from the 5' RACE reads in MiXCR, one entry per CDR3 protein. The sample gives 1.2 million to 1.5 million distinct CDR3 sequences, approximately 59% of which show up once; about 6.7% is in the top ten. V lost 0 bases to trimming and J lost 0 bases, with 10 bases between them. The germline gives CDR1 MNHNS, CDR2 SASEGT. The CDR3 spans 16 residues. The sequence was collected from a man younger than 35 in good health. The rearrangement uses TRBV6-1 and TRBJ2-3; D unresolved. The sequenced sample was blood. CDR3 in DNA: TGTGCCAGCAGTGAAGCGCGGCTGATTAGCACAGATACGCAGTATTTT. This codes for CASSEARLISTDTQYF.